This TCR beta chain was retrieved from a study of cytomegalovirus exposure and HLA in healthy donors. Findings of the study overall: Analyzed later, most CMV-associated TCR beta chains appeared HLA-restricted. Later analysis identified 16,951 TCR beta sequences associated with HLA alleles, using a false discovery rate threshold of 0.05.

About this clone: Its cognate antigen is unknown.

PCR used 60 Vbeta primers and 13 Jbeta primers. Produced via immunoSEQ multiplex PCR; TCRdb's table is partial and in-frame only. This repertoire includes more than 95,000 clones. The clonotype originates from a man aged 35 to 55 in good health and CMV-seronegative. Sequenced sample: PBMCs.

This CDR3 reads CASSHVVGRKLASSTDTQYF. The CDR3 coding sequence is TGCGCCAGCAGCCATGTGGTTGGAAGAAAACTAGCGTCTAGCACAGATACGCAGTATTTT. V is TRBV4-3 and J is TRBJ2-3, with TRBD2 identical over 7 bases. The V gene's germline CDR1 is LGHNA and CDR2 YSLEER. This CDR3 has 20 residues. V was clipped by 3 bases and J by 0 bases; unmatched bases: 18.